The clone carrying this T cell receptor (beta chain) was counted ten times or more. What it binds is unknown. The sample belongs to a study of T-cell reconstitution after alpha-beta-depleted transplantation in children. General study findings and limits: By one year post-transplant, T-cell counts and diversity largely arose from T cells that were newly produced. Some patients' high day-60 TCRbeta diversity was attributed to recipient cells surviving conditioning. Several hundred rapidly expanded clones from non-depleted graft cells reportedly supplied alpha-beta T cells about two months post-transplant.

The germline V and J ends were trimmed by 2 bases and 1 base, with 14 bases remaining between them. Germline assignment: CDR1 MNHEY and CDR2 SVGAGI. The CDR3 has 16 amino acids. Preparing the TCRbeta library involved the use of unique molecular identifiers. TCRdb ran MiXCR on the PCR reads and lists one entry per CDR3 protein. The table includes 150,000 to 200,000 distinct CDR3 sequences, about 6% detected once. This receptor was taken from a girl less than two years old with combined immunodeficiency, due to receive a stem cell transplant. The chain couples TRBV6-5 to TRBJ1-1; D is unclear. The sample consisted of PBMCs, taken before TCRalphabeta/CD19-depleted stem cell transplant. The CDR3 nucleotides are TGTGCCAGCAGTTACGCGACGGAGTGGGAGAACACTGAAGCTTTCTTT. Protein: CASSYATEWENTEAFF.